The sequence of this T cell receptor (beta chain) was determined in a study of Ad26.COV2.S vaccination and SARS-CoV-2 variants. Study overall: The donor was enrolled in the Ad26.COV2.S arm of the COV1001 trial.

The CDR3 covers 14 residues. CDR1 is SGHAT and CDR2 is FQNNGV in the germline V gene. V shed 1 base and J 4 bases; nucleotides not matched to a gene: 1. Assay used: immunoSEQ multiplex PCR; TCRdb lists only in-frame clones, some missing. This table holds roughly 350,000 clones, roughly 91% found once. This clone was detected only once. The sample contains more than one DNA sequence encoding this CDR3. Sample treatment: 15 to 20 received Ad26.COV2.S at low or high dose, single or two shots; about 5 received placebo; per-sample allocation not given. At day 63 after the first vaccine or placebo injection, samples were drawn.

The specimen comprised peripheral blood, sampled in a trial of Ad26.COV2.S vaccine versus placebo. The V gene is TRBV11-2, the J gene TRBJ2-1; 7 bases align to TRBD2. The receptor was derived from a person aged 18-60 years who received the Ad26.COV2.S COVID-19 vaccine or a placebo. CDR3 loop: CASSLAGGYNEQFF. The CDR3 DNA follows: TGTGCCAGCAGCTTAGCGGGGGGATACAATGAGCAGTTCTTC.